Below, 32 T cell receptor beta chains from the same sample are listed, as sequenced in a study of radiotherapy plus CTLA-4 blockade in lung cancer. Sequencing was performed with immunoSEQ multiplex PCR; in TCRdb, only in-frame clones are kept and a portion is missing. This sample has roughly 88,000 clones; around 82% occur once, and the top ten carry 0.84%. The input for sequencing was peripheral blood, taken from a patient treated with radiotherapy plus ipilimumab. All receptors come from a human donor with non-small cell lung cancer who had stable disease on radiotherapy plus ipilimumab.

This chain joins TRBV5-1 and TRBJ2-2, with 12 bases identical to TRBD2. The CDR3 runs 15 residues. CDR1 SGHRS and CDR2 YFSETQ come from the germline V gene. Losses at the gene ends were 0 bases for V and 8 bases for J; bases not matched to a gene: 2. Written as DNA, the CDR3 is TGCGCCAGCAGCTTGGAACTAGCGGGAGGAGGGGAGCTGTTTTTT. Protein sequence: CASSLELAGGGELFF.

This clone appeared a few times. The chain uses TRBV7-6 and TRBJ1-1; no firm D call. CDR3 length: 14 amino acids. In germline, CDR1 is SGHVS, CDR2 FNYEAQ. V was trimmed by 5 bases and J by 3 bases, leaving 13 bases between them. The CDR3 coding sequence is TGTGCCAGCAGCAGCAACACCGGGGACACTGAAGCTTTCTTT. It is translated as CASSSNTGDTEAFF.

V and J are TRBV19 and TRBJ2-1; the D is unclear. CDR3 length: 16 amino acids. V dropped 2 bases and J dropped 2 bases, with 13 bases sitting between them. CDR1 is LNHDA, CDR2 SQIVND, per germline (reference sequence). The CDR3 DNA reads as TGTGCCAGTAGTATAAGGCTCGGCACAACCTACAATGAGCAGTTCTTC. As protein: CASSIRLGTTYNEQFF.

As DNA, the CDR3 is TGTGCCAGCAGCATAGTCGGGGGGGGCCGAACGTATTTT. Encoded protein: CASSIVGGGRTYF. The chain couples TRBV7-2 to TRBJ2-3, with 8 bases identical to TRBD2. V shed 5 bases and J 14 bases; nucleotides not matched to a gene: 12. The CDR3 consists of 13 residues. The germline V gene has CDR1 SGHTA and CDR2 FQGNSA.

This clone turned up a few times. The chain combines TRBV9 with TRBJ1-1, with D possibly TRBD1 on 5 matching bases. CDR3 length: 13 residues. Trimming stripped 0 bases from V and 11 bases from J, with 14 bases between. CDR1 and CDR2 (germline): SGDLS, YYNGEE. In nucleotides, the CDR3 is TGTGCCAGCAGCGTAGGATGGGGGGGTATGGCTTTCTTT. This codes for CASSVGWGGMAFF.

The rearrangement uses TRBV5-1 and TRBJ2-3; D unclear. CDR1 is SGHRS, CDR2 YFSETQ, per germline. V lost 0 bases and J 5 bases, leaving 16 bases between the germline ends. The CDR3 extends over 16 amino acids. CDR3 nucleotides: TGCGCCAGCAGCTTGGACGGCGCCCGAACCGGAGATACGCAGTATTTT. Protein: CASSLDGARTGDTQYF.

The chain joins TRBV28 to TRBJ1-1; D remains ambiguous. CDR1 and CDR2 from the germline V gene are MDHEN and SYDVKM. V was trimmed by 5 bases and J by 1 base, leaving 17 bases between them. The CDR3 contains 16 residues. CDR3 protein: CASSPRLGTGNTEAFF. The CDR3 DNA reads TGTGCCAGCAGTCCTCGACTTGGTACGGGGAACACTGAAGCTTTCTTT.

Points on this clone: Relative to the germline gene, one junction end is altered; a read error may explain this. The J gene is TRBJ2-5, the V gene TRBV30; D unresolved. From germline, CDR1 is GTSNPN and CDR2 SVGIG (reference sequence). The CDR3 is made up of 13 amino acids. The DNA for the CDR3 is TGTTCCTGGAGTTCCCAAAGGCGCGAGACCCAGTACTTC. Amino acids: CSWSSQRRETQYF. The full variable domain, in which reference TRBV30 and TRBJ2-5 provide the parts outside the CDR3, is SQTIHQWPATLVQPVGSPLSLECTVEGTSNPNLYWYRQAAGRGLQLLFYSVGIGQISSEVPQNLSASRPQDRQFILSSKKLLLSDSGFYLCSWSSQRRETQYFGPGTRLLVL.

V gene TRBV5-6 combines with J gene TRBJ2-1; D is uncertain. Germline V CDR1 and CDR2: SGHDT, YYEEEE. V shed 1 base and J shed 3 bases, with 5 bases lying between them. The CDR3 has 13 residues. The CDR3 DNA reads as TGTGCCAGCAGCTTGATCAACTACAATGAGCAGTTCTTC. The encoded protein is CASSLINYNEQFF.

V usage is TRBV10-1 and J usage is TRBJ2-5; 11 nucleotides align to TRBD2. CDR3 size: 15 residues. Germline V gene lookup returns CDR1 WNHNN and CDR2 SYGVQD (reference sequence). The V and J ends lost 5 bases and 4 bases, in that order; junction bases with no gene match: 6. CDR3 in DNA: TGCGCCAGCAGTACATTAGCGGGGGGGAGAGAGACCCAGTACTTC. Translation gives CASSTLAGGRETQYF.

The rearrangement joins TRBV10-2 to TRBJ2-1; D is unclear. The CDR3 is 12 amino acids. V was trimmed by 5 bases and J by 9 bases, leaving 11 bases between them. Germline CDR1 is WSHSY and CDR2 is SAAADI. CDR3 DNA: TGCGCCAGCAGTTATTCTAGAGGTGAGCAGTTCTTC. This codes for CASSYSRGEQFF.

CDR3 in amino acids: CASSIRLAGGWETQYF. The CDR3 region has the DNA TGTGCCAGTAGTATTCGACTAGCGGGAGGATGGGAGACCCAGTACTTC. The gene calls are TRBV19 and TRBJ2-5; 13 bases match TRBD2. The germline V gene encodes CDR1 LNHDA and CDR2 SQIVND (reference sequence). V lost 3 bases and J lost 5; bases outside the gene matches: 6. CDR3 size: 16 residues.

The V and J genes are TRBV28 and TRBJ2-7, with D possibly TRBD2 on 6 matching bases. The CDR3 loop spans 14 amino acids. The V end was cut by 2 bases, the J end by 2 bases, with 10 bases between. Germline V gives CDR1 MDHEN, CDR2 SYDVKM. In DNA, the CDR3 is TGTGCCAGCAGTTTACCCGGGACTCCCTACGAGCAGTACTTC. Its protein is CASSLPGTPYEQYF.

This clone was observed once. The chain uses TRBV7-2 and TRBJ2-3, with D tentatively TRBD1 or TRBD2 (6 bases each). Germline CDR1 is SGHTA and CDR2 is FQGNSA. V was cut by 0 bases and J by 1 base, with 14 bases left in between. The CDR3 loop spans 17 amino acids. Here the CDR3 reads CASSLAQGGRGTDTQYF. CDR3 nucleotides: TGTGCCAGCAGCTTAGCGCAAGGGGGGCGCGGCACAGATACGCAGTATTTT.

The V call is TRBV6-5, the J call TRBJ1-5; 10 positions agree with TRBD1. Trimming cost V 7 bases and J 6 bases; bases outside gene matches: 9. CDR3 length: 15 amino acids. Germline CDR1 is MNHEY and CDR2 is SVGAGI. CDR3 DNA: TGTGCCAGCACTCCAGACAGGGGGCATGCTCAGCCCCAGCATTTT. It specifies CASTPDRGHAQPQHF.

The V call is TRBV27, the J call TRBJ1-1; D unclear. Trimming shortened V by 7 bases and J by 12 bases, and 21 bases separated the two germline ends. The CDR3 extends over 13 amino acids. Germline V lookup: CDR1 MNHEY, CDR2 SMNVEV (reference sequence). The DNA of the CDR3 is TGTGCCAGCACTTACGGAGTCGGGAAGTTGACTTTCTTT. Encoded protein: CASTYGVGKLTFF.

V is TRBV11-2 and J is TRBJ1-5; 7 nucleotides match TRBD1. The V and J ends lost 2 bases and 2 bases, in that order; junction bases with no gene match: 0. CDR3 length: 14 residues. CDR1 is SGHAT and CDR2 is FQNNGV in the germline V gene. Here the CDR3 reads CASSLQGGNQPQHF. The CDR3 nucleotides read TGTGCCAGCAGCTTACAGGGGGGCAATCAGCCCCAGCATTTT.

This clone has only one observation. The chain combines TRBV5-1 with TRBJ1-1; D is undetermined. Per germline, CDR1 SGHRS and CDR2 YFSETQ. The CDR3 totals 13 residues. Trimming removed 0 bases at V and 1 base at J, with 4 bases between. This CDR3 is CASSLVRNTEAFF. CDR3 in DNA: TGCGCCAGCAGCTTGGTAAGGAACACTGAAGCTTTCTTT.

The V call is TRBV27, the J call TRBJ2-7; 8 positions agree with TRBD2. CDR1 MNHEY and CDR2 SMNVEV come from the germline V gene (reference sequence). Losses at the gene ends were 3 bases for V and 3 bases for J; bases not matched to a gene: 1. This CDR3 is built from 13 residues. The CDR3 protein is CASSFGTSYEQYF. The CDR3 bases are TGTGCCAGCAGTTTCGGGACTAGCTACGAGCAGTACTTC.

The rearrangement joins TRBV28 to TRBJ1-2; TRBD1 is a possible D gene (5 bases). Trimming cost V 6 bases and J 7 bases, with 18 bases left between them. The CDR3 has 14 residues. Looked up from germline, CDR1 is MDHEN and CDR2 is SYDVKM. The CDR3 DNA follows: TGTGCCAGCAGGAATTCGGGGCGGCCTCTTGGCTACACCTTC. It yields the protein CASRNSGRPLGYTF.

The CDR3 nucleotides are TGTGCCAGCACCCGGACGCTGGCCTCCTACGAGCAGTACTTC. It encodes CASTRTLASYEQYF. The rearrangement joins TRBV6-1 to TRBJ2-7; D is undetermined. The CDR3 is made up of 14 amino acids. The germline CDR1 and CDR2 sequences are MNHNS and SASEGT. V lost 7 bases and J 0 bases, leaving 13 bases between the germline ends.

The rearrangement joins TRBV19 to TRBJ2-1; a weak D match, TRBD2 (6 bases). The length of the CDR3 is 14 residues. V lost 3 bases to trimming and J lost 5 bases, with 11 bases between them. CDR1 LNHDA and CDR2 SQIVND come from the germline V gene (reference sequence). CDR3 nucleotide sequence: TGTGCCAGTAGTATTGCGGGGAACGACAATGAGCAGTTCTTC. It specifies CASSIAGNDNEQFF.

The chain combines TRBV15 with TRBJ2-7; 8 positions agree with TRBD1. Germline CDR1 is LNHNV and CDR2 is YYDKDF (reference sequence). The trim removed 3 bases at V and 1 base at J, leaving 5 bases unmatched. The CDR3 length is 15 residues. The CDR3 DNA follows: TGTGCCACCAGCAGGGACGGACAGGGATCCTACGAGCAGTACTTC. Its protein product is CATSRDGQGSYEQYF.

The chain uses TRBV5-1 and TRBJ1-1; a weak D match, TRBD1 (5 bases). The CDR3 spans 17 residues. Looked up from germline, CDR1 is SGHRS and CDR2 is YFSETQ. V lost 0 bases and J lost 0, with 15 bases in between. The CDR3 bases are TGCGCCAGCAGCTTGGAGCAGGGTGGGGGGATGAACACTGAAGCTTTCTTT. It is translated as CASSLEQGGGMNTEAFF.

The V and J genes are TRBV7-9 and TRBJ2-7, with D hard to call. The CDR3 sequence is 14 residues long. Germline V gene data show CDR1 as SEHNR and CDR2 as FQNEAQ (reference sequence). V lost 5 bases and J 3 bases, leaving 14 bases between the germline ends. CDR3 protein: CASSPWGLGYEQYF. For the CDR3, the DNA is TGTGCCAGCAGCCCTTGGGGATTGGGCTACGAGCAGTACTTC.

This chain joins TRBV27 and TRBJ2-1; TRBD2 agrees at 8 bases. Trimming removed 3 bases from V and 6 bases from J; junction bases left unmatched: 7. Germline values: CDR1 MNHEY, CDR2 SMNVEV (reference sequence). The CDR3 is 15 residues long. The CDR3 loop is CASSFVAGRGNEQFF. The CDR3, as DNA: TGTGCCAGCAGTTTTGTAGCGGGAAGGGGCAATGAGCAGTTCTTC.

J is TRBJ2-3 and V is TRBV11-3; tentatively, D is TRBD1 (6 bases). The ends were cut back, 6 bases at V and 0 bases at J, with 13 bases in the middle. Germline loops: CDR1 SGHNT, CDR2 YENEEA. The CDR3 runs 15 residues. DNA for the CDR3: TGTGCCAGCAGTCCTAGGGGGATTAGCACAGATACGCAGTATTTT. Protein sequence: CASSPRGISTDTQYF.

The DNA for the CDR3 is TGCGCCAGCAGCCCTAGTGTGGTAGCGGGAGCCGGGGAGCTGTTTTTT. Translated, it gives CASSPSVVAGAGELFF. The genes are TRBV5-1 and TRBJ2-2; 9 bases fit TRBD2. The CDR3 spans 16 residues. V lost 4 bases, J lost 6 bases, and 10 bases stayed unmatched. Germline V CDR1 and CDR2: SGHRS, YFSETQ.

This chain links TRBV9 with TRBJ1-4; 10 bases are a match to TRBD1. The germline gives CDR1 SGDLS, CDR2 YYNGEE. The V segment lost 0 bases and the J segment 6 bases; nucleotides outside the gene matches: 2. The length of the CDR3 is 15 residues. CDR3 residues: CASSVATGGYEKLFF. The CDR3 coding sequence is TGTGCCAGCAGCGTAGCGACAGGGGGCTATGAAAAACTGTTTTTT.

V usage is TRBV29-1 and J usage is TRBJ2-1; D not resolved. The CDR3 totals 13 residues. The germline CDR1 and CDR2 sequences are SQVTM and ANQGSEA. V was trimmed by 3 bases and J by 7 bases, leaving 13 bases between them. The CDR3 protein is CSVESRVGNEQFF. The CDR3 DNA reads as TGCAGCGTTGAGAGCCGGGTAGGGAATGAGCAGTTCTTC.

The chain joins TRBV15 to TRBJ1-5, with D uncertain. Germline V gene sequence: CDR1 LNHNV, CDR2 YYDKDF (reference sequence). Trimming shortened V by 0 bases and J by 5 bases, and 5 bases separated the two germline ends. The CDR3 is 13 amino acids. The CDR3 nucleotides read TGTGCCACCAGCAGAGATTTTGATCAGCCCCAGCATTTT. Its translation: CATSRDFDQPQHF.

This clone came up a few times. The genes are TRBV5-8 and TRBJ1-3, with a possible D match to TRBD1 (5 bases). This CDR3 contains 15 residues. V was shortened by 0 bases and J by 2 bases, with 9 bases between the two germline ends. Germline V gene data show CDR1 as SGHTS and CDR2 as YDEGEE. CDR3 DNA sequence: TGTGCCAGCAGCTTGGACTCAGGGCCTGGAAACACCATATATTTT. This sequence encodes CASSLDSGPGNTIYF.